The rows below give T cell receptor beta chains drawn from one sample of a study of T cells in Graves' hyperthyroidism and ophthalmopathy. One entry per CDR3 protein, called by TCRdb with MiXCR from the multiplex PCR reads. The sample has hundreds of thousands of distinct CDR3 sequences; 16% are singletons. The sequenced sample consisted of blood. The receptors stem from a young woman with Graves' ophthalmopathy. The CDR3 runs from the conserved cysteine through the conserved F or W. The order of the fields is clone size, V gene, J gene, D gene, CDR3 DNA, CDR3 protein. D genes are given only for firm matches. Only some rows state a clone size, as once, few, many or a class for expanded clones.

abundance: many; v_gene: TRBV7-9; j_gene: TRBJ1-2; d_gene: TRBD1; CDR3nt: TGTGCCAGCAGCCCCTCGGGACAGATCAACTATGGCTACACCTTC; CDR3aa: CASSPSGQINYGYTF
abundance: many; v_gene: TRBV28; j_gene: TRBJ1-1; d_gene: TRBD1; CDR3nt: TGTGCCAGCAGGACAGGGGGCGAGGACACTGAAGCTTTCTTT; CDR3aa: CASRTGGEDTEAFF
abundance: many; v_gene: TRBV7-9; j_gene: TRBJ2-7; d_gene: TRBD1; CDR3nt: TGTGCCAGCAGCACCCCCGGGTCAGGGGACAGAGCCTACGAGCAGTACTTC; CDR3aa: CASSTPGSGDRAYEQYF
abundance: many; v_gene: TRBV11-3; j_gene: TRBJ2-7; d_gene: -; CDR3nt: TGTGCCAGCAGCCCCAACCCCCTGGAATCCTACGAGCAGTACTTC; CDR3aa: CASSPNPLESYEQYF
abundance: -; v_gene: TRBV20-1; j_gene: TRBJ2-2; d_gene: TRBD1; CDR3nt: TGCAGTGCGAGGGACAGGGTAACTTCCGGGGAGCTGTTTTTT; CDR3aa: CSARDRVTSGELFF
abundance: many; v_gene: TRBV6-1; j_gene: TRBJ2-2; d_gene: -; CDR3nt: TGTGCCAGCAGTGACCGGCGGGACACCGGGGAGCTGTTTTTT; CDR3aa: CASSDRRDTGELFF
abundance: few; v_gene: TRBV28; j_gene: TRBJ1-5; d_gene: TRBD1; CDR3nt: TGTGCCAGCAGTTTAATAACCGGGACAGGGGGAAGTCGGCAGCCCCAGCATTTT; CDR3aa: CASSLITGTGGSRQPQHF
abundance: many; v_gene: TRBV28; j_gene: TRBJ2-3; d_gene: -; CDR3nt: TGTGCCAGCAGGGAGCAACAACGCACAGATACGCAGTATTTT; CDR3aa: CASREQQRTDTQYF
abundance: many; v_gene: TRBV7-9; j_gene: TRBJ1-1; d_gene: -; CDR3nt: TGTGCCAGCAGCTTATATCCGGGGGCGAGGACTGAAGCTTTCTTT; CDR3aa: CASSLYPGARTEAFF
abundance: few; v_gene: TRBV20-1; j_gene: TRBJ2-7; d_gene: -; CDR3nt: TGCAGTGCCGTACAGGGGACTAAAGAGCAGTACTTC; CDR3aa: CSAVQGTKEQYF
abundance: many; v_gene: TRBV11-2; j_gene: TRBJ2-7; d_gene: -; CDR3nt: TGTGCCAGCAGGCTCAGGCACGAGCAGTACTTC; CDR3aa: CASRLRHEQYF
abundance: many; v_gene: TRBV6-2/TRBV6-3; j_gene: TRBJ2-1; d_gene: -; CDR3nt: TGTGCCAGCAGTTTAAACAGGAGAGGCTCCTACAATGAGCAGTTCTTC; CDR3aa: CASSLNRRGSYNEQFF
abundance: many; v_gene: TRBV5-1; j_gene: TRBJ1-1; d_gene: -; CDR3nt: TGCGCCAGCAGCTTGTTGGTAGAGAACACTGAAGCTTTCTTT; CDR3aa: CASSLLVENTEAFF